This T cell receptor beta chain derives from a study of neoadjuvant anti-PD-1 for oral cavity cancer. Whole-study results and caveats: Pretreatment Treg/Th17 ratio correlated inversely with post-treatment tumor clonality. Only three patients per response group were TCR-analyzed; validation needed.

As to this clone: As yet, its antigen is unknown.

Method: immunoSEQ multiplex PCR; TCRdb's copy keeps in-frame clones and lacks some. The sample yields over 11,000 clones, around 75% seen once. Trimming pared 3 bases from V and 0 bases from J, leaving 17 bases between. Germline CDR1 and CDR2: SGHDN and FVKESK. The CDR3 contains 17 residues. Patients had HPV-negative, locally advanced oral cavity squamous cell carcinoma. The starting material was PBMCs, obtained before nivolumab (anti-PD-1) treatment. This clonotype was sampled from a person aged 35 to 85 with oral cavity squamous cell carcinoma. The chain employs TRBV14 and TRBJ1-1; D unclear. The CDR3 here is CASSQNLYKPVNTEAFF. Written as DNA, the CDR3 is TGTGCCAGCAGCCAGAATTTATATAAGCCGGTGAACACTGAAGCTTTCTTT.